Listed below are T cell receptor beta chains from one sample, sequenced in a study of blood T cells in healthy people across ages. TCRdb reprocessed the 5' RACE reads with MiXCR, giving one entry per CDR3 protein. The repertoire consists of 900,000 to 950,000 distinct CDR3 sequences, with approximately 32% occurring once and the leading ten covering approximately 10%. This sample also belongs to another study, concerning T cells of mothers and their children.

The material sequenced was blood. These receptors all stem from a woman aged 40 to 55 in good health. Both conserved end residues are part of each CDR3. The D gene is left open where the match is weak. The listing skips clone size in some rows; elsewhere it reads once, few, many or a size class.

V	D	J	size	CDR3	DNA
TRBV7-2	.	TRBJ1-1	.	CASSFSGVNTEAFF	TGTGCCAGCAGTTTCAGCGGGGTGAACACTGAAGCTTTCTTT
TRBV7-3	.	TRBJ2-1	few	CASSQQAGSYNEQFF	TGTGCCAGCAGTCAGCAGGCTGGCTCCTACAATGAGCAGTTCTTC
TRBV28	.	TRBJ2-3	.	CASNLTPSGTQYF	TGTGCCAGCAACCTCACCCCGTCAGGTACGCAGTATTTT
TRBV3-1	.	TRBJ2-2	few	CASSQESTGELFF	TGTGCCAGCAGCCAAGAGAGCACCGGGGAGCTGTTTTTT
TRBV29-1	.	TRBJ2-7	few	CSVDIGGTYEQYF	TGCAGCGTTGATATCGGGGGAACCTACGAGCAGTACTTC
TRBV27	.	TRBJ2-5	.	CASSIFLVETQYF	TGTGCCAGCAGTATTTTCCTAGTGGAGACCCAGTACTTC
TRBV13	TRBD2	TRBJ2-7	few	CASSLTSGTSGRISYEQYF	TGTGCCAGCAGCTTAACCTCCGGGACTAGCGGGAGGATCTCCTACGAGCAGTACTTC
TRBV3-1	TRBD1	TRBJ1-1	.	CASSQGDRGAFF	TGTGCCAGCAGCCAAGGGGACAGGGGAGCTTTCTTT
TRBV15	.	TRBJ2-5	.	CATSRGRAGNQETQYF	TGTGCCACCAGCAGAGGTCGGGCGGGGAATCAAGAGACCCAGTACTTC
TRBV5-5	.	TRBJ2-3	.	CASSLWGFGTDTQYF	TGTGCCAGCAGCTTGTGGGGTTTCGGCACAGATACGCAGTATTTT
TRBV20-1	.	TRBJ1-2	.	CSARSPGRVNYGYTF	TGCAGTGCTAGATCCCCGGGGAGGGTTAACTATGGCTACACCTTC
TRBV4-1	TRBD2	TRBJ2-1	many	CASSQVAGGPKGNEQFF	TGCGCCAGCAGCCAAGTGGCGGGGGGGCCAAAAGGTAATGAGCAGTTCTTC
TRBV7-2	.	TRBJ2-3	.	CASSLGYRDTQYF	TGTGCCAGCAGCTTGGGGTATCGAGATACGCAGTATTTT
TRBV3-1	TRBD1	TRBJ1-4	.	CASSDATGRNEKLFF	TGTGCCAGCAGCGATGCGACAGGGCGAAATGAAAAACTGTTTTTT
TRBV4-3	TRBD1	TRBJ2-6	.	CASSQGTGTSGANVLTF	TGCGCCAGCAGCCAAGGGACAGGGACCTCTGGGGCCAACGTCCTGACTTTC
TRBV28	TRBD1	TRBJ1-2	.	CASSFAGGNYGYTF	TGTGCCAGCAGTTTTGCAGGGGGCAACTATGGCTACACCTTC
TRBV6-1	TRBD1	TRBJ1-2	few	CASRGTGNPYGYTF	TGTGCCAGCAGGGGGACAGGGAACCCCTATGGCTACACCTTC
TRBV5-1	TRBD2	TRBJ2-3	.	CASTLERGSRTDTQYF	TGCGCCAGCACCCTGGAGCGGGGCAGCCGCACAGATACGCAGTATTTT
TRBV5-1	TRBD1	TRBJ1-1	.	CASSDRTGGGGNEAFF	TGCGCCAGCAGCGACCGGACAGGGGGCGGTGGCAATGAAGCTTTCTTT
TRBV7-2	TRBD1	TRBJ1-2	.	CASSSGTGAGGYTF	TGTGCCAGCAGCTCAGGGACAGGGGCAGGTGGCTACACCTTC
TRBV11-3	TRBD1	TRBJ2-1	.	CASSPPWTGDSYNEQFF	TGTGCCAGCAGCCCCCCCTGGACAGGGGACTCCTACAATGAGCAGTTCTTC
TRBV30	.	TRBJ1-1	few	CAWKTGGYTEAFF	TGTGCCTGGAAAACAGGAGGGTACACTGAAGCTTTCTTT
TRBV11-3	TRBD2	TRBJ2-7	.	CASRLRAGVAYEQYF	TGTGCCAGCCGCCTCCGAGCGGGAGTTGCCTACGAGCAGTACTTC
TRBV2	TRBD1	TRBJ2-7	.	CASRGDRGGEQYF	TGTGCCAGCAGAGGGGACAGGGGCGGAGAGCAGTACTTC
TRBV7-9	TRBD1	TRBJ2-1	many	CASSFPYGTGDYNEQFF	TGTGCCAGCAGCTTCCCATACGGGACAGGTGACTACAATGAGCAGTTCTTC
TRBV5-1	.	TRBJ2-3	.	CASSLVPGPDTDTQYF	TGCGCCAGCAGCTTGGTACCCGGGCCTGACACAGATACGCAGTATTTT
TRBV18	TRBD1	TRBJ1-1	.	CAARQGMNTEAFF	TGTGCCGCGCGACAGGGCATGAACACTGAAGCTTTCTTT
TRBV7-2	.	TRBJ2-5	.	CASSTSHQETQYF	TGTGCCAGCTCCACTAGCCACCAAGAGACCCAGTACTTC
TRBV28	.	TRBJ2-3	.	CASSLGIYGYTDTQYF	TGTGCCAGCAGTTTAGGGATCTATGGCTACACAGATACGCAGTATTTT
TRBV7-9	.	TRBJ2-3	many	CASSLDQVGDTQYF	TGTGCCAGCAGCTTAGATCAGGTCGGAGATACGCAGTATTTT
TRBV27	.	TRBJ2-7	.	CASSPQTVPYEQYF	TGTGCCAGCAGTCCCCAGACAGTCCCCTACGAGCAGTACTTC